Listed here are 12 T cell receptor beta chains from one sample, sequenced in a study of naive and memory T cell subsets. Both TRBC1 and TRBC2 were covered by a beta constant-region primer of two equimolar oligonucleotides. TCRdb reanalysed the UMI-ligation and nested PCR reads using MiXCR and keeps one entry per CDR3 protein. The table includes under 150,000 distinct CDR3 sequences, about a sixth detected once. The sequenced material came from naive CD4+ T cells from blood. All receptors come from a human donor in good health.

The chain employs TRBV20-1 and TRBJ2-3; 7 bases fit TRBD1. CDR3 length: 12 amino acids. Germline values: CDR1 DFQATT, CDR2 SNEGSKA (reference sequence). The J segment lost 5 bases and the V segment lost 4 bases, leaving 3 bases of the junction unmatched. DNA of the CDR3: TGCAGTGCTAAGGGACAGATAGATACGCAGTATTTT. Translated: CSAKGQIDTQYF.

V gene TRBV4-3 combines with J gene TRBJ2-2; possibly TRBD2 for D (8 bases). From germline, CDR1 is LGHNA and CDR2 YSLEER. V was cut by 0 bases and J by 5 bases, with 25 bases left in between. This CDR3 contains 20 residues. The CDR3 is CASSQDWRQGRAGETGELFF. The CDR3 DNA follows: TGCGCCAGCAGCCAAGATTGGCGACAGGGAAGAGCGGGAGAGACCGGGGAGCTGTTTTTT.

This rearrangement joins TRBV28 to TRBJ1-3; 7 nucleotides align to TRBD1. Trimming at V came to 6 bases and at J to 2 bases, leaving 7 bases not matched to a gene. Germline-derived CDR1 and CDR2 are MDHEN and SYDVKM. This CDR3 contains 15 residues. The CDR3 loop reads CASSPGQAPGNTIYF. The CDR3 DNA reads as TGTGCCAGCAGCCCCGGACAGGCTCCTGGAAACACCATATATTTT.

This clonotype was detected a few times. CDR3 loop: CSATGPLPYNEQFF. CDR3 coding DNA: TGCAGTGCTACTGGGCCGCTCCCCTACAATGAGCAGTTCTTC. The chain uses TRBV20-1 and TRBJ2-1; no firm D call. The CDR3 totals 14 residues. V lost 4 bases and J 2 bases, leaving 12 bases between the germline ends. The germline V gene has CDR1 DFQATT and CDR2 SNEGSKA (reference sequence).

The rearrangement joins TRBV6-2 or TRBV6-3 to TRBJ2-6; the match to TRBD1 covers 8 bases. CDR1 and CDR2 (germline): MNHEY, SVGEGT. The CDR3 sequence is 19 residues long. Losses at the gene ends were 7 bases for V and 0 bases for J; bases not matched to a gene: 14. In nucleotides, the CDR3 is TGTGCCAGCACCCCCGCGGGACAGGCGAGATTCTCTGGGGCCAACGTCCTGACTTTC. Translation gives CASTPAGQARFSGANVLTF.

This clonotype was recorded many times. The rearrangement joins TRBV3-1 to TRBJ2-3; possibly TRBD2 for D (5 bases). Germline assignment: CDR1 LGHDT and CDR2 YNNKEL (reference sequence). The CDR3 sequence is 14 residues long. The V end lost 2 bases, the J end lost 6 bases, and 12 bases lay between the germline ends. CDR3 sequence reads: CASSQQTGSDTQYF. CDR3 in DNA: TGTGCCAGCAGCCAACAAACGGGGTCGGATACGCAGTATTTT.

The gene calls are TRBV20-1 and TRBJ2-1; 7 bases are shared with TRBD2. The CDR3 loop spans 13 amino acids. J lost 4 bases, V lost 7 bases, and 7 bases had no gene match. Germline values: CDR1 DFQATT, CDR2 SNEGSKA (reference sequence). The CDR3 is CSVSGGQYNEQFF. CDR3 DNA: TGCAGTGTGTCGGGAGGTCAATACAATGAGCAGTTCTTC.

The table lists this clonotype with a few counts. The J gene is TRBJ1-5, the V gene TRBV5-1, with D possibly matching TRBD1 (6 bases). The V and J ends lost 3 bases and 5 bases respectively, with 12 bases between them. Germline-derived CDR1 and CDR2 are SGHRS and YFSETQ. This CDR3 has 14 amino acids. CDR3 protein: CASSYGAGDQPQHF. Written as DNA, the CDR3 is TGCGCCAGCAGCTATGGGGCAGGGGATCAGCCCCAGCATTTT.

There are a few counts of this clonotype. The chain couples TRBV12-3 or TRBV12-4 to TRBJ2-7, with D possibly TRBD2 on 5 matching bases. This CDR3 has 12 residues. V lost 7 bases and J lost 3, with 10 bases in between. CDR3: CASTSGVYEQYF. The CDR3 DNA follows: TGTGCCAGCACCTCCGGGGTCTACGAGCAGTACTTC.

This clonotype was seen more than once but under ten times. This sequence joins TRBV7-2 and TRBJ1-6; D might be TRBD1 (5 bases). Germline values: CDR1 SGHTA, CDR2 FQGNSA. The CDR3 runs to 16 residues. V lost 7 bases, J lost 4 bases, and 17 bases lay in between. CDR3 in DNA: TGTGCCAGCACCCAATTCGAGGGACCTTATAATTCACCCCTCCACTTT. This encodes CASTQFEGPYNSPLHF.

This clonotype has only one observation. V usage is TRBV25-1 and J usage is TRBJ1-1; TRBD1 is a possible D gene (5 bases). The germline gives CDR1 MGHDK, CDR2 SYGVNS. This CDR3 has 13 residues. The ends were cut back, 7 bases at V and 4 bases at J, with 13 bases in the middle. CDR3 residues: CASITGSSTEAFF. DNA of the CDR3: TGTGCCAGCATCACAGGATCCAGCACTGAAGCTTTCTTT.

This clonotype was detected only a few times. This chain links TRBV6-2 or TRBV6-3 with TRBJ2-3, with 9 nucleotides matching TRBD2. With V trimmed by 6 bases and J by 4 bases, 8 bases remained unmatched. The CDR3 is 15 residues long. Germline lookup yields CDR1 MNHEY and CDR2 SVGEGT. The CDR3 DNA reads as TGTGCCAGCAGCCGCGATAGCGGGAGATCAGATACGCAGTATTTT. It specifies CASSRDSGRSDTQYF.